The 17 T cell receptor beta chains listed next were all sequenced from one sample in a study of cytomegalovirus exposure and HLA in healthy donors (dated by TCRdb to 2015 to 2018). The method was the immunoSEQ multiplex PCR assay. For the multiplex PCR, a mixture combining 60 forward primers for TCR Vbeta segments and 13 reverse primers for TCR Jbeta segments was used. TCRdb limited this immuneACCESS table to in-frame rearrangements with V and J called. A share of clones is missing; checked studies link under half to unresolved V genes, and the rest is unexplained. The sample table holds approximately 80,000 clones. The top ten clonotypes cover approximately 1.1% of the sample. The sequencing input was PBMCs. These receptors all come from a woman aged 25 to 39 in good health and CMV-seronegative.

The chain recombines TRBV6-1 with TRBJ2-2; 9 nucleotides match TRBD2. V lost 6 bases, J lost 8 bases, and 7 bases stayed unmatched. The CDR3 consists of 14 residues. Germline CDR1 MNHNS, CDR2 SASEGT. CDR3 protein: CASSVAGDLGELFF. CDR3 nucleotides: TGTGCCAGCAGCGTAGCGGGAGATCTTGGGGAGCTGTTTTTT.

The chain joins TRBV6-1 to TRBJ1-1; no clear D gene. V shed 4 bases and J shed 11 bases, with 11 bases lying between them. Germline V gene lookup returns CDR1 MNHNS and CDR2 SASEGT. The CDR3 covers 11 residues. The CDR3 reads CASSVPVEAFF. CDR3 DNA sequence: TGTGCCAGCAGTGTACCAGTGGAGGCTTTCTTT.

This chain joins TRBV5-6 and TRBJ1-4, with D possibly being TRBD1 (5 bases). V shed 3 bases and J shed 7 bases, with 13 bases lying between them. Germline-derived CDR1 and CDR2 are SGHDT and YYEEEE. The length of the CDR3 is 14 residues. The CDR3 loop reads CASSSWTLVEKLFF. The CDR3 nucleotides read TGTGCCAGCAGCTCCTGGACATTGGTTGAAAAACTGTTTTTT.

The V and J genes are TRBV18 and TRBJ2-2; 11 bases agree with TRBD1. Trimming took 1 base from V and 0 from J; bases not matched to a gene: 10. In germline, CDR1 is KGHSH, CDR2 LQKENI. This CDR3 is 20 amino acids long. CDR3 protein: CASSPLGQGAPRANTGELFF. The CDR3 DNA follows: TGTGCCAGCTCACCACTCGGACAGGGGGCCCCCCGCGCGAACACCGGGGAGCTGTTTTTT.

The CDR3 here is CASSDDAGEREQFF. The CDR3 nucleotides read TGTGCCAGCAGTGATGATGCGGGGGAGAGGGAGCAGTTCTTC. The rearrangement links TRBV6-4 to TRBJ2-1; TRBD2 matches at 7 bases. V gave up 3 bases and J gave up 10 bases; unmatched junction bases: 9. Germline lookup yields CDR1 MRHNA and CDR2 SNTAGT. CDR3 length: 14 amino acids.

The DNA for the CDR3 is TGTGCCAGCAGTACACGGGGGACAGGGGATTCACCCCTCCACTTT. Amino acids: CASSTRGTGDSPLHF. The chain couples TRBV6-6 to TRBJ1-6; 10 nucleotides match TRBD1. Germline CDR1 is MNHNY and CDR2 is SVGAGI (reference sequence). The CDR3 length is 15 residues. V gave up 5 bases and J gave up 8 bases; unmatched junction bases: 6.

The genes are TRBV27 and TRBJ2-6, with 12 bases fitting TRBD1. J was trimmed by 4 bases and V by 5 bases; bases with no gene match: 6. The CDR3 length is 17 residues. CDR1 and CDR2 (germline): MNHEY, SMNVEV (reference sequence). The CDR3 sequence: CASSPGTGGAGANVLTF. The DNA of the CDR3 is TGTGCCAGCAGTCCCGGGACAGGGGGCGCAGGGGCCAACGTCCTGACTTTC.

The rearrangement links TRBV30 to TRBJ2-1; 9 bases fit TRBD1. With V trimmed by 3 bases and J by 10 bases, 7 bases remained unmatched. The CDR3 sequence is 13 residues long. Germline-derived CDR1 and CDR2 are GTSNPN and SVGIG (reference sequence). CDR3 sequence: CAWSGRDRDEQFF. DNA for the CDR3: TGTGCCTGGAGCGGCCGGGACAGGGACGAGCAGTTCTTC.

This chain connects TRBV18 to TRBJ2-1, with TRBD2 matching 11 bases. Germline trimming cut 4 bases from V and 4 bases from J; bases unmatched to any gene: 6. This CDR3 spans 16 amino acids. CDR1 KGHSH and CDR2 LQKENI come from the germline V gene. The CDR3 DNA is TGTGCCAGCTCACGAGCACTAGCGGGGGTTTACAATGAGCAGTTCTTC. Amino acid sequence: CASSRALAGVYNEQFF.

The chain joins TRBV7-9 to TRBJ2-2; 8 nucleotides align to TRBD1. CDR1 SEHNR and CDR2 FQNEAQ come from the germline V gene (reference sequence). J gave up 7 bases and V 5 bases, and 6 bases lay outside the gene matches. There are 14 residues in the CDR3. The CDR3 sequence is CASSPRTGNGELFF. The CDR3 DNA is TGTGCCAGCAGCCCCAGGACAGGGAACGGGGAGCTGTTTTTT.

Written as DNA, the CDR3 is TGCGCCAGCAGCCAGGGCACAGGGCAGGTCTACTATGGCTACACCTTC. Translated, it gives CASSQGTGQVYYGYTF. This rearrangement joins TRBV4-1 to TRBJ1-2, with D maybe TRBD1 (6 bases). Trimming shortened V by 3 bases and J by 3 bases, and 17 bases separated the two germline ends. Germline V gene lookup returns CDR1 MGHRA and CDR2 YSYEKL. This CDR3 is built from 16 residues.

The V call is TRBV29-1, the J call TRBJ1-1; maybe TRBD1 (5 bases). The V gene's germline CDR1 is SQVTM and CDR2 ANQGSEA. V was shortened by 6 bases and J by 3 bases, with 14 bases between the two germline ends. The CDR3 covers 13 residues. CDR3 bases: TGCAGCGTGAGACGGGGGAGTGACACTGAAGCTTTCTTT. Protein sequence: CSVRRGSDTEAFF.

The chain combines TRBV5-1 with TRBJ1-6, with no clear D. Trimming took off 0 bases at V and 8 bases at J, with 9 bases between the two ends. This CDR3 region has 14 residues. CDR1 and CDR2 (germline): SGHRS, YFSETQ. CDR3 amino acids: CASSLGPGDSPLHF. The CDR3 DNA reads TGCGCCAGCAGCTTGGGCCCGGGAGATTCACCCCTCCACTTT. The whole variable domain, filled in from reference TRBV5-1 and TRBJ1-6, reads KAGVTQTPRYLIKTRGQQVTLSCSPISGHRSVSWYQQTPGQGLQFLFEYFSETQRNKGNFPGRFSGRQFSNSRSEMNVSTLELGDSALYLCASSLGPGDSPLHFGNGTRLTVT.

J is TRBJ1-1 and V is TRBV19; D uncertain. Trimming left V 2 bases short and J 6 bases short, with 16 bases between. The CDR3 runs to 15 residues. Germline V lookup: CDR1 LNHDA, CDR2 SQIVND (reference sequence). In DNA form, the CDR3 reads TGTGCCAGTAGTATATATCGAGGCTCAAACGCTGAAGCTTTCTTT. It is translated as CASSIYRGSNAEAFF.

The CDR3 here is CASSYRGQRPFF. Here the CDR3 DNA reads TGTGCCAGCAGTTACCGAGGACAGCGCCCGTTCTTC. The chain carries TRBV6-5 and TRBJ2-1; perhaps TRBD1 as D (6 bases). The CDR3 length is 12 residues. The germline CDR1 and CDR2 sequences are MNHEY and SVGAGI. V lost 2 bases and J 15 bases, leaving 14 bases between the germline ends.

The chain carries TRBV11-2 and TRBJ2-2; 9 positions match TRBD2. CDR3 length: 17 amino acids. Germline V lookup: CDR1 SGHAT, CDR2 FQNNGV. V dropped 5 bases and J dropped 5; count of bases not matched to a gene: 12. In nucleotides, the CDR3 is TGTGCCAGCAGCCCCGCCGAGGCGGGAGGGCCGACCGGGGAGCTGTTTTTT. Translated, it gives CASSPAEAGGPTGELFF. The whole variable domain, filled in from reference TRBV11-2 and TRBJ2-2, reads EAGVAQSPRYKIIEKRQSVAFWCNPISGHATLYWYQQILGQGPKLLIQFQNNGVVDDSQLPKDRFSAERLKGVDSTLKIQPAKLEDSAVYLCASSPAEAGGPTGELFFGEGSRLTVL.

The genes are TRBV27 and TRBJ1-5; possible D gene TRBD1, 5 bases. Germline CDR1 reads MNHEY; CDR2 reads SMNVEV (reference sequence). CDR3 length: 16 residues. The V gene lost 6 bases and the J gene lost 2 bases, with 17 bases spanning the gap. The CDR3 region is CASRPTVGVGNQPQHF. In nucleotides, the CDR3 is TGTGCCAGCAGGCCGACAGTTGGGGTTGGCAATCAGCCCCAGCATTTT.